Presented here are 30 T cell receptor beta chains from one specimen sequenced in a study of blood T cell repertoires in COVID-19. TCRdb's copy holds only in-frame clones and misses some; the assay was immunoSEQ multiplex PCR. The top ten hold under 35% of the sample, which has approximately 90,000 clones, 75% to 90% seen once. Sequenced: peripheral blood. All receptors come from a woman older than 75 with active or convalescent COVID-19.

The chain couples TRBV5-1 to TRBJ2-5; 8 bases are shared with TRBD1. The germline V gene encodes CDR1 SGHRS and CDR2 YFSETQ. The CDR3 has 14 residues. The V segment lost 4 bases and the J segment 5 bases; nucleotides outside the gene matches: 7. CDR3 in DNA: TGCGCCAGCAGCGGATACAGGGGGACCGAGACCCAGTACTTC. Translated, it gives CASSGYRGTETQYF. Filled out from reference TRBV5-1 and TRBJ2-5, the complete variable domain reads KAGVTQTPRYLIKTRGQQVTLSCSPISGHRSVSWYQQTPGQGLQFLFEYFSETQRNKGNFPGRFSGRQFSNSRSEMNVSTLELGDSALYLCASSGYRGTETQYFGPGTRLLVL.

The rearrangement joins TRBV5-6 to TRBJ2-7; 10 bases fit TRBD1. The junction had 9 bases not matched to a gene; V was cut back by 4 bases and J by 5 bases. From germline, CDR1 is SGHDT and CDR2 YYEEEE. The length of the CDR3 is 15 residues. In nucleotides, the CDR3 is TGTGCCAGCAGCGAGCAAGGACAGGGGGTCCACGAGCAGTACTTC. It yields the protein CASSEQGQGVHEQYF.

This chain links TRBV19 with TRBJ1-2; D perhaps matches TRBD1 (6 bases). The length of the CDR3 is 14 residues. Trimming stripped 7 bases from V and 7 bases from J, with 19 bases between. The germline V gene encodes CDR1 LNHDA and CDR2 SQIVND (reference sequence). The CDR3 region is CASNTGQIIRGYTF. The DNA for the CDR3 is TGTGCCAGTAATACGGGACAAATCATCCGTGGCTACACCTTC.

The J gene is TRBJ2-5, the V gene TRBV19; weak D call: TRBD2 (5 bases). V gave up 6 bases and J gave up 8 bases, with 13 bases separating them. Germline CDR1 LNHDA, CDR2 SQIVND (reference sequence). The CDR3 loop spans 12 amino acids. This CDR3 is CASSPEGQTQYF. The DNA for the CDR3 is TGTGCCAGTAGCCCTGAGGGCCAAACCCAGTACTTC.

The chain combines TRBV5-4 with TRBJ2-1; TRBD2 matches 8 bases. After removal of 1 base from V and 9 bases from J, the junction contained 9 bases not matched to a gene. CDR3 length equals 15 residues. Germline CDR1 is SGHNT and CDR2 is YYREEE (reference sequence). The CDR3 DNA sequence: TGTGCCAGCAGCTTGTCACGGGGGGGCTCGAGTGAGCAGTTCTTC. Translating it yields CASSLSRGGSSEQFF. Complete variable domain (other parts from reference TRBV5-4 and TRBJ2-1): ETGVTQSPTHLIKTRGQQVTLRCSSQSGHNTVSWYQQALGQGPQFIFQYYREEENGRGNFPPRFSGLQFPNYSSELNVNALELDDSALYLCASSLSRGGSSEQFFGPGTRLTVL.

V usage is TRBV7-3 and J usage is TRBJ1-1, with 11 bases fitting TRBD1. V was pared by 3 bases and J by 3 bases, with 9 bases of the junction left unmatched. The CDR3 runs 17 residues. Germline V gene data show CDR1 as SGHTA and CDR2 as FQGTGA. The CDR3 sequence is CASSFSGGTGGYTEAFF. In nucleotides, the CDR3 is TGTGCCAGCAGCTTTTCTGGCGGGACAGGGGGATACACTGAAGCTTTCTTT.

This chain's CDR3 is CASSLLGLAGGQETQYF. The CDR3 DNA sequence: TGTGCCAGCAGCTTATTAGGACTAGCGGGAGGGCAAGAGACCCAGTACTTC. The chain links TRBV13 to TRBJ2-5, with TRBD2 matching over 15 bases. The CDR3 totals 17 residues. The ends lost 2 bases at V and 2 bases at J; junction bases unmatched: 3. Per germline, CDR1 PRHDT and CDR2 FYEKMQ (reference sequence).

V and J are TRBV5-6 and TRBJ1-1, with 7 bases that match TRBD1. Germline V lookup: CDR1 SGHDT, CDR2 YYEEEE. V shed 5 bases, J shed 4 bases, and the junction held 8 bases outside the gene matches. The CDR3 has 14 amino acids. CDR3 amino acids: CASRGQLAGTEAFF. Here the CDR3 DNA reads TGTGCCAGCAGGGGACAGCTGGCGGGCACTGAAGCTTTCTTT.

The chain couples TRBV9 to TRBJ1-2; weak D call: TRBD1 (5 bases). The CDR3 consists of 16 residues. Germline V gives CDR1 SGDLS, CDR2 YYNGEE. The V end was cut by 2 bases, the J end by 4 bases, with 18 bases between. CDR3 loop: CASSVSGRADIYGYTF. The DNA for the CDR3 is TGTGCCAGCAGCGTCTCGGGCAGGGCCGACATCTATGGCTACACCTTC.

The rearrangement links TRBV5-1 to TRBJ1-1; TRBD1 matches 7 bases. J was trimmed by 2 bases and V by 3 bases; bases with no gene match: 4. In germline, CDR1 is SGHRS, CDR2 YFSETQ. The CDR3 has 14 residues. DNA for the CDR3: TGCGCCAGCAGCTGGGGACAGAGCAACACTGAAGCTTTCTTT. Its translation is CASSWGQSNTEAFF.

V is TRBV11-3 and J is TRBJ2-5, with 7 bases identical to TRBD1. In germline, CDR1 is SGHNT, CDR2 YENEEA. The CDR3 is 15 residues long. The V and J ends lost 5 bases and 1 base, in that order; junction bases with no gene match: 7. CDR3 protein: CASSPRTGIQETQYF. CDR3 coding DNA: TGTGCCAGCAGCCCCCGGACAGGAATCCAAGAGACCCAGTACTTC.

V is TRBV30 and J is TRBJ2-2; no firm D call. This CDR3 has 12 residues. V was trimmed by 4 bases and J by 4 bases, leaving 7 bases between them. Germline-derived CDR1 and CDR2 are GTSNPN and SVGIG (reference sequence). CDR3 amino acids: CAWISGTGELFF. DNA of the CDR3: TGTGCCTGGATTAGTGGCACCGGGGAGCTGTTTTTT.

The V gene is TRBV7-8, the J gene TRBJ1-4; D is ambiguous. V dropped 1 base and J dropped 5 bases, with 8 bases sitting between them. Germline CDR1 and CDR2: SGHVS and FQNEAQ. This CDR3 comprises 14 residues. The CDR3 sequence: CASSLGLNNEKLFF. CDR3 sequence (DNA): TGTGCCAGCAGCTTAGGGCTGAACAATGAAAAACTGTTTTTT.

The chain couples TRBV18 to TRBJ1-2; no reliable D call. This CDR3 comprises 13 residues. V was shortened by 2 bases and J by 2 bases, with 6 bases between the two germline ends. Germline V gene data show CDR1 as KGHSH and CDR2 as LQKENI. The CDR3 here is CASSPSGNYGYTF. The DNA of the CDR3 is TGTGCCAGCTCACCATCGGGGAACTATGGCTACACCTTC.

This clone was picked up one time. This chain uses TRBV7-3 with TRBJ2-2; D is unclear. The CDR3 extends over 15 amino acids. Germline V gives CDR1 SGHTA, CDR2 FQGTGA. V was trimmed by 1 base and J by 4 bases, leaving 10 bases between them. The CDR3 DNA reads TGTGCCAGCAGCTTAAGTCGAGGTTCCACCGGGGAGCTGTTTTTT. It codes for CASSLSRGSTGELFF.

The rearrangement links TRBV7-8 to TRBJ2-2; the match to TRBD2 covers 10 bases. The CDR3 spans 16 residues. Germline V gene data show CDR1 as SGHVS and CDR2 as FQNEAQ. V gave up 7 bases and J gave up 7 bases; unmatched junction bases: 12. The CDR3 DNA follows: TGTGCCAGCAACGCTGGGCTAGCGGGAGTTGGCGGGGAGCTGTTTTTT. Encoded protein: CASNAGLAGVGGELFF.

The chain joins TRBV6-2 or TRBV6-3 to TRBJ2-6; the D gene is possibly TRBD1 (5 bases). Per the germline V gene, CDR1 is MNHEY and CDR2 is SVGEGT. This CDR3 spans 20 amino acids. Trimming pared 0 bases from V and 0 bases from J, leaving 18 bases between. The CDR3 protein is CASSYSIYLRASSGANVLTF. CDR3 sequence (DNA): TGTGCCAGCAGTTACTCGATATACCTCAGGGCATCCTCTGGGGCCAACGTCCTGACTTTC.

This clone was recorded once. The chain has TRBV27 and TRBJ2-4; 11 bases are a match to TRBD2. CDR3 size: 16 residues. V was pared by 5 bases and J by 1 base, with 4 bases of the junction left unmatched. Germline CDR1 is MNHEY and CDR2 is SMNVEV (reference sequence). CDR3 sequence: CASSALAGGAKNIQYF. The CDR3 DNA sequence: TGTGCCAGCAGTGCCTTAGCGGGAGGGGCCAAAAACATTCAGTACTTC.

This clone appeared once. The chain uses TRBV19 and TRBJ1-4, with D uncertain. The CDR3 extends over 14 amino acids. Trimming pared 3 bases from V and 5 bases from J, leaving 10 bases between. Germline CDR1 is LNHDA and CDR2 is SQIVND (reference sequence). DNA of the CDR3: TGTGCCAGTAGTATTGGCACCCGAAATGAAAAACTGTTTTTT. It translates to CASSIGTRNEKLFF. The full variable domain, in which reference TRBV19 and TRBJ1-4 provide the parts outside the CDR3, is DGGITQSPKYLFRKEGQNVTLSCEQNLNHDAMYWYRQDPGQGLRLIYYSQIVNDFQKGDIAEGYSVSREKKESFPLTVTSAQKNPTAFYLCASSIGTRNEKLFFGSGTQLSVL.

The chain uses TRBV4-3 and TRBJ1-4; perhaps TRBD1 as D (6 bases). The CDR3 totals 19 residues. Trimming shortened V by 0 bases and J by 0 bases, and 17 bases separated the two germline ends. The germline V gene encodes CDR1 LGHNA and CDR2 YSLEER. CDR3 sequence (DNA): TGCGCCAGCAGCCAAGATTTGGTTAGGGGGTCAGCAACTAATGAAAAACTGTTTTTT. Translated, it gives CASSQDLVRGSATNEKLFF.

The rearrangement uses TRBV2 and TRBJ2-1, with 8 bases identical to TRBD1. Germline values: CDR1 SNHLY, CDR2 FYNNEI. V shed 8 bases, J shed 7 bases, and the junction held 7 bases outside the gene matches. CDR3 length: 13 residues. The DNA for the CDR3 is TGTGCCAGCGGGACAGGCGTACTTAATGAGCAGTTCTTC. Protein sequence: CASGTGVLNEQFF.

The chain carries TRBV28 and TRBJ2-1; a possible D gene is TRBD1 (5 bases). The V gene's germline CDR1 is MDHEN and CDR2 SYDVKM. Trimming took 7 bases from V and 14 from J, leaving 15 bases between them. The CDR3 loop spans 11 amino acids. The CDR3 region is CASTQDSGKFF. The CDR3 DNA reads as TGTGCCAGCACCCAAGACAGTGGCAAGTTCTTC.

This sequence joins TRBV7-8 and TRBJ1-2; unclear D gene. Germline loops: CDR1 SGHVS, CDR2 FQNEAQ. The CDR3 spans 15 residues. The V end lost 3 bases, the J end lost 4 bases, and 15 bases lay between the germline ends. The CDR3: CASSFRQVAGYGYTF. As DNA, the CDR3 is TGTGCCAGCAGCTTTAGGCAGGTGGCGGGCTATGGCTACACCTTC.

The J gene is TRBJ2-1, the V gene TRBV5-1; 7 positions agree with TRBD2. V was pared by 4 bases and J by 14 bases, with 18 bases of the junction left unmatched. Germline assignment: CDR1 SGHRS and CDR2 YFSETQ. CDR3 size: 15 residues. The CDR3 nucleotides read TGCGCCAGCAGCCCGAGGGCAGGGACGGGAGGAGAGGAGTTCTTC. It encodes CASSPRAGTGGEEFF.

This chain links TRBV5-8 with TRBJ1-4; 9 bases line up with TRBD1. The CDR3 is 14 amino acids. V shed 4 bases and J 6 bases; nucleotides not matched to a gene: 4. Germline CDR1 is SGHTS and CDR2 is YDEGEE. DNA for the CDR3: TGTGCCAGCAGCCTAGGACAGGGGTATGAAAAACTGTTTTTT. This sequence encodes CASSLGQGYEKLFF.

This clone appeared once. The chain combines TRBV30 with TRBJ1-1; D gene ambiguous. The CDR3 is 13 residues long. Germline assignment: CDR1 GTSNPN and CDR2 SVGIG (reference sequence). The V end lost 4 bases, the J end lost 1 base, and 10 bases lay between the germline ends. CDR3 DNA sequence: TGTGCCTGGACCCTAGAATCGAACACTGAAGCTTTCTTT. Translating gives CAWTLESNTEAFF.

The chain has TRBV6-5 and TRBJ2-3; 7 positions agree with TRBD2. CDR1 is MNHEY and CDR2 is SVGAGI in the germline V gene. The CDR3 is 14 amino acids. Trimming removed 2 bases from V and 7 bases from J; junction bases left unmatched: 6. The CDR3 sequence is CASSYGGGSNTQYF. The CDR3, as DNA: TGTGCCAGCAGTTACGGGGGGGGATCGAATACGCAGTATTTT.

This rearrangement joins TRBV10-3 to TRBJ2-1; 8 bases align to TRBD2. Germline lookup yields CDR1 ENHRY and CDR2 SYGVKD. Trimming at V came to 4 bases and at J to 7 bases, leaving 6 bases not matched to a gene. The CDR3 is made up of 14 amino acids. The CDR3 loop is CAISGAVAGNEQFF. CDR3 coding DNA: TGTGCCATCAGTGGGGCGGTAGCGGGGAATGAGCAGTTCTTC.

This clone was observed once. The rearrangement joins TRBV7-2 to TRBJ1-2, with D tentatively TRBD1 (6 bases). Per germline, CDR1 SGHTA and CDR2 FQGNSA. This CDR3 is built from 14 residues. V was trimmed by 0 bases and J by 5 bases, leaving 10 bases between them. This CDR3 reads CASSLALGAYGYTF. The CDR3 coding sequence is TGTGCCAGCAGCTTAGCGTTGGGGGCGTATGGCTACACCTTC.

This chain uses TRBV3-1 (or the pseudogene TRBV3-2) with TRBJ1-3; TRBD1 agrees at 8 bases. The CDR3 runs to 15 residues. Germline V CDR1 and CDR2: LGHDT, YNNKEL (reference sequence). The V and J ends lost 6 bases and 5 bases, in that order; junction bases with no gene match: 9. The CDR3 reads CASSPDRGFRNTIYF. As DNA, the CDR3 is TGTGCCAGCAGTCCAGACAGGGGTTTTAGAAACACCATATATTTT.